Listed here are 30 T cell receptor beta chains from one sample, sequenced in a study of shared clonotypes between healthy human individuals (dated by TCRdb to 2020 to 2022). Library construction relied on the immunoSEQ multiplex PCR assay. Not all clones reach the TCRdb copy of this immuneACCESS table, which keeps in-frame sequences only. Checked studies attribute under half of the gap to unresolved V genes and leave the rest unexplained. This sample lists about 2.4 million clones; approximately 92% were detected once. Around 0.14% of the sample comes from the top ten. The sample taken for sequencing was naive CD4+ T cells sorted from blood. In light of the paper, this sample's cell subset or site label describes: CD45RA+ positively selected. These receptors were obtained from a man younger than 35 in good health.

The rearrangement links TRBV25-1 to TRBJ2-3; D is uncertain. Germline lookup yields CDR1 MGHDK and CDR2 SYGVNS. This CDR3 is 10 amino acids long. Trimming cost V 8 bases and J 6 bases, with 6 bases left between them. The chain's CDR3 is CASGFDTQYF. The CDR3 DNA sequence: TGTGCCAGCGGTTTCGATACGCAGTATTTT.

CDR3 loop: CASSPRRPSQPQHF. CDR3 DNA: TGTGCCAGTAGTCCTCGGAGACCGAGTCAGCCCCAGCATTTT. The gene calls are TRBV19 and TRBJ1-5; D is ambiguous. V gave up 5 bases and J gave up 6 bases, with 14 bases separating them. From germline, CDR1 is LNHDA and CDR2 SQIVND (reference sequence). This CDR3 contains 14 residues.

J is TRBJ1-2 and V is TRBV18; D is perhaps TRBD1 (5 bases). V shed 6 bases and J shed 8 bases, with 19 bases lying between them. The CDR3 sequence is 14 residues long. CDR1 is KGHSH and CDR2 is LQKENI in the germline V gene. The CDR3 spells CASSQAGTSDGYTF. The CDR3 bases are TGTGCCAGCTCGCAAGCCGGGACCTCCGACGGCTACACCTTC.

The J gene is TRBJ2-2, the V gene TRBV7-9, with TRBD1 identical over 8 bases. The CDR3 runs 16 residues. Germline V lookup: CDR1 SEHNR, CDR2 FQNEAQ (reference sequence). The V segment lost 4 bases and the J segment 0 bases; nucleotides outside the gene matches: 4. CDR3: CASSSWTGTNTGELFF. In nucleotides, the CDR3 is TGTGCCAGCAGCTCTTGGACAGGGACGAACACCGGGGAGCTGTTTTTT.

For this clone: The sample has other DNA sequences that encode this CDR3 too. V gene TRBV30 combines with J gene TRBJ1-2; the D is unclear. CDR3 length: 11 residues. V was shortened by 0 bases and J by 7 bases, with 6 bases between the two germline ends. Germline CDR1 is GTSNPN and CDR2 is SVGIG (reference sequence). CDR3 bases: TGTGCCTGGAGTGTGATGGGTGGCTACACCTTC. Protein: CAWSVMGGYTF.

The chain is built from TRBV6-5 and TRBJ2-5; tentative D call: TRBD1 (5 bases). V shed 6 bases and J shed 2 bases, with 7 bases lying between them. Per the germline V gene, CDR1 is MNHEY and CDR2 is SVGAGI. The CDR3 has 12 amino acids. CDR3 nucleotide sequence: TGTGCCAGCAGGGGGCTACAAGAGACCCAGTACTTC. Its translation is CASRGLQETQYF.

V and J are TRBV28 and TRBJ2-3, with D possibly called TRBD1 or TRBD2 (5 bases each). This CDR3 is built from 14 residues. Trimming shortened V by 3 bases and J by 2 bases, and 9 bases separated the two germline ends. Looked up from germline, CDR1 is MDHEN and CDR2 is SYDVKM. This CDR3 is CASSLWGSTDTQYF. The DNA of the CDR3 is TGTGCCAGCAGTTTGTGGGGGTCCACAGATACGCAGTATTTT. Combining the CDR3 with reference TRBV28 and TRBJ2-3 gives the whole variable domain DVKVTQSSRYLVKRTGEKVFLECVQDMDHENMFWYRQDPGLGLRLIYFSYDVKMKEKGDIPEGYSVSREKKERFSLILESASTNQTSMYLCASSLWGSTDTQYFGPGTRLTVL.

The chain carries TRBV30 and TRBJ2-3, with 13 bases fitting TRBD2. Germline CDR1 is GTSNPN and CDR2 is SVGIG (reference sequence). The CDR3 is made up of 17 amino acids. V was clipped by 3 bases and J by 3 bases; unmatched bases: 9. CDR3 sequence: CAWSQSWTSGGTDTQYF. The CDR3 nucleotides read TGTGCCTGGAGCCAAAGCTGGACTAGCGGGGGAACAGATACGCAGTATTTT.

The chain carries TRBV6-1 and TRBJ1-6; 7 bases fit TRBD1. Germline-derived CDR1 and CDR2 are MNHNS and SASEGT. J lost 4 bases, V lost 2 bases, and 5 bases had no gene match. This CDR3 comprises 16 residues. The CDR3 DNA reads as TGTGCCAGCAGTGAAAATGGGGGACAGTATAATTCACCCCTCCACTTT. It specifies CASSENGGQYNSPLHF.

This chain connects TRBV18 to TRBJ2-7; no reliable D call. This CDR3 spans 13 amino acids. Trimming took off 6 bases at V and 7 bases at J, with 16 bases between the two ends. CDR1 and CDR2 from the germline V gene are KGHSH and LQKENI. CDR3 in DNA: TGTGCCAGCTCGTCAAGCGTACAATCGGAGCAGTACTTC. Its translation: CASSSSVQSEQYF.

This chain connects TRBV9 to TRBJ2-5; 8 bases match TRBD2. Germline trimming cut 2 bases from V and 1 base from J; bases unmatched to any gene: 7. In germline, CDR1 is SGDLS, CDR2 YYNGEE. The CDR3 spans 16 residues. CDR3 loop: CASSVTGLEGQETQYF. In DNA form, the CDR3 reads TGTGCCAGCAGCGTCACGGGACTAGAGGGCCAAGAGACCCAGTACTTC.

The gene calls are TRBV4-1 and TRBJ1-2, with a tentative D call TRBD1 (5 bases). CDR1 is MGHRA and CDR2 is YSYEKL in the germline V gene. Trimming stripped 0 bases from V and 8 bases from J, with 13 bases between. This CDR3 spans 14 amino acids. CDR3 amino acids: CASSQDRGVWGYTF. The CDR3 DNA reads TGCGCCAGCAGCCAAGATCGAGGGGTTTGGGGCTACACCTTC.

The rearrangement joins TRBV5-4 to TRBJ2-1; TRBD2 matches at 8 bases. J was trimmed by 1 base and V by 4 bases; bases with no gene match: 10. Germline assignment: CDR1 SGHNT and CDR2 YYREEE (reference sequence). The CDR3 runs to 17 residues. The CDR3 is CASSAKGAGESYNEQFF. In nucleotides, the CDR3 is TGTGCCAGCAGCGCTAAAGGAGCGGGGGAGTCCTACAATGAGCAGTTCTTC.

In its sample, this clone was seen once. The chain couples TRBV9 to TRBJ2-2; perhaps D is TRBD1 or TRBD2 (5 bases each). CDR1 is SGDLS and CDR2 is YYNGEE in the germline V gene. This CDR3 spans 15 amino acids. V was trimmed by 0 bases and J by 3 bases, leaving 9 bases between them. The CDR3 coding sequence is TGTGCCAGCAGCGTAGGAGGGGACCACACCGGGGAGCTGTTTTTT. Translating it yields CASSVGGDHTGELFF. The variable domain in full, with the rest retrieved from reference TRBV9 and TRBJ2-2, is DSGVTQTPKHLITATGQRVTLRCSPRSGDLSVYWYQQSLDQGLQFLIQYYNGEERAKGNILERFSAQQFPDLHSELNLSSLELGDSALYFCASSVGGDHTGELFFGEGSRLTVL.

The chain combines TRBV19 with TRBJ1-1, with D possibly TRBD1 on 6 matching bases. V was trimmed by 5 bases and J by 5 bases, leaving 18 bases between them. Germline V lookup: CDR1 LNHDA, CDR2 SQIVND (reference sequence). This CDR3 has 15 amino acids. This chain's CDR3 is CASSPRGGLGTEAFF. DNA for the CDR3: TGTGCCAGTAGTCCGAGGGGGGGGCTCGGAACTGAAGCTTTCTTT.

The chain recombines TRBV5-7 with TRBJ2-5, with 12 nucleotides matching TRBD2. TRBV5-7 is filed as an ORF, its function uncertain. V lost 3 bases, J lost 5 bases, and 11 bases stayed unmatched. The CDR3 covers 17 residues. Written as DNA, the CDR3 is TGTGCCAGCAGCTCCAGCCCGAGACTAGCGGGAGCGGAGACCCAGTACTTC. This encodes CASSSSPRLAGAETQYF.

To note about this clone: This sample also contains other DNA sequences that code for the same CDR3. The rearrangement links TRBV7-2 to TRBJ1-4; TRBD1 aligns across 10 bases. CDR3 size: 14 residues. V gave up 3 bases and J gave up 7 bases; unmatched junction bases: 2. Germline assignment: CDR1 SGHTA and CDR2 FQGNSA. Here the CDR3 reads CASSLDRGAEKLFF. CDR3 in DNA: TGTGCCAGCAGCTTGGACAGGGGGGCTGAAAAACTGTTTTTT.

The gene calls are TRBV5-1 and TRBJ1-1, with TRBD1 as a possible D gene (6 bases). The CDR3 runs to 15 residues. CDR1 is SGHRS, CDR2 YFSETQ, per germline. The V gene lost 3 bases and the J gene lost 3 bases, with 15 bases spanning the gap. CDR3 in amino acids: CASSSLTGPYTEAFF. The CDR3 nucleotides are TGCGCCAGCAGCTCCTTGACAGGACCCTACACTGAAGCTTTCTTT. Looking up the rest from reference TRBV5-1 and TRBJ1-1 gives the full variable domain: KAGVTQTPRYLIKTRGQQVTLSCSPISGHRSVSWYQQTPGQGLQFLFEYFSETQRNKGNFPGRFSGRQFSNSRSEMNVSTLELGDSALYLCASSSLTGPYTEAFFGQGTRLTVV.

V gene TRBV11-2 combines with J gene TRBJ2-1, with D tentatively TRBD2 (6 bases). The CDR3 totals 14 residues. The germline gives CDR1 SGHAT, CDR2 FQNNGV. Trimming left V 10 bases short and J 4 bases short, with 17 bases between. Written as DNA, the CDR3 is TGTGCCACCGAGTGGGCTAGCGAGTACAATGAGCAGTTCTTC. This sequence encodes CATEWASEYNEQFF.

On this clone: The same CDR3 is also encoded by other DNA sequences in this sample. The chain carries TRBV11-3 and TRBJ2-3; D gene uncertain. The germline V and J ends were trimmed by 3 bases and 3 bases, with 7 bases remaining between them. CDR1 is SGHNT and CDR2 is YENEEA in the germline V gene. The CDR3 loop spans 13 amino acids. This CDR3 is CASSFGRTDTQYF. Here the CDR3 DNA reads TGTGCCAGCAGCTTCGGCAGAACAGATACGCAGTATTTT.

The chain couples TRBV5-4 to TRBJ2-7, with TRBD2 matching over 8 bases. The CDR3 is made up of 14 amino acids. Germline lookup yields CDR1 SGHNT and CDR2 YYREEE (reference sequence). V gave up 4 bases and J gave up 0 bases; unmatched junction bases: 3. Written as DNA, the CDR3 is TGTGCCAGCAGCGTAAGCGGGGGCTCCTACGAGCAGTACTTC. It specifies CASSVSGGSYEQYF.

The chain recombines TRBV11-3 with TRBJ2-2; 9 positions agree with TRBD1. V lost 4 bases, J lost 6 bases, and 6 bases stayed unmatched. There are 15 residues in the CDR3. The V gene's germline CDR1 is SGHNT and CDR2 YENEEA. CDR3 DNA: TGTGCCAGCAGCTCACAGGGGGCCGGTCCCGGGGAGCTGTTTTTT. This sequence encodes CASSSQGAGPGELFF.

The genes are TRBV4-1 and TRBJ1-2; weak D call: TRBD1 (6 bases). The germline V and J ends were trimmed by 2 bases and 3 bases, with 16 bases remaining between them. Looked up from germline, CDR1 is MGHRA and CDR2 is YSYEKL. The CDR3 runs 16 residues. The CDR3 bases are TGCGCCAGCAGCCAAAGTACGGGGGGCGGTCACTATGGCTACACCTTC. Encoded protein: CASSQSTGGGHYGYTF.

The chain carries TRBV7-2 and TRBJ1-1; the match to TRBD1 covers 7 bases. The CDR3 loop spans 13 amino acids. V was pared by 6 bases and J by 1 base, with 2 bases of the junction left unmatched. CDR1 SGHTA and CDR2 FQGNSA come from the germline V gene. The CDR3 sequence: CASRRDRNTEAFF. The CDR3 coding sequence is TGTGCCAGCAGACGGGACAGGAACACTGAAGCTTTCTTT.

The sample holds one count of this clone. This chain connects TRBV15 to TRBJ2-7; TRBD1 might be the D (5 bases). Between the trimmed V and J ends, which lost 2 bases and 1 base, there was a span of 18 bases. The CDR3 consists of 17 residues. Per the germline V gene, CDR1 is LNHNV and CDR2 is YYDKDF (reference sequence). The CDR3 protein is CATSRSGKGEASYEQYF. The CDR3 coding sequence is TGTGCCACCAGCAGATCGGGTAAAGGGGAAGCTTCCTACGAGCAGTACTTC.

CDR3 nucleotide sequence: TGTGCCAGCAGCCCGACAAGAAATGAGCAGTTCTTC. This translates into CASSPTRNEQFF. The chain employs TRBV7-2 and TRBJ2-1; D is ambiguous. This CDR3 is 12 amino acids long. Germline V gene lookup returns CDR1 SGHTA and CDR2 FQGNSA. V lost 5 bases to trimming and J lost 7 bases, with 9 bases between them.

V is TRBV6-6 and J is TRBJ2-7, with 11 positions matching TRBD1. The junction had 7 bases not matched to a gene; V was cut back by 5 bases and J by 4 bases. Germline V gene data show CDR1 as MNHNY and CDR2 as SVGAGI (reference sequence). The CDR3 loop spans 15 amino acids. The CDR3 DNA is TGTGCCAGCAGTGCCTCCGGGACAGGGGGATACGAGCAGTACTTC. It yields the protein CASSASGTGGYEQYF.

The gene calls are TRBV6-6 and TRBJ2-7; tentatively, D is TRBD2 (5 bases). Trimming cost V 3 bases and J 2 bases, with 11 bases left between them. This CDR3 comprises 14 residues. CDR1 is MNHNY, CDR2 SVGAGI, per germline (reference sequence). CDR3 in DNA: TGTGCCAGCAGTTATGGGAGTTTTACCTACGAGCAGTACTTC. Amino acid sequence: CASSYGSFTYEQYF.

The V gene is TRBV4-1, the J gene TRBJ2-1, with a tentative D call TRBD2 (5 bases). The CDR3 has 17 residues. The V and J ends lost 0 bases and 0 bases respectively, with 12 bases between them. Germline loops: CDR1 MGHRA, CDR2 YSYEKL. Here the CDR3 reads CASSQEVGGGSYNEQFF. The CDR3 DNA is TGCGCCAGCAGCCAAGAAGTAGGAGGAGGCTCCTACAATGAGCAGTTCTTC.

CDR3 protein: CARREGINQPQHF. In DNA, the CDR3 is TGTGCCAGACGAGAGGGGATCAATCAGCCCCAGCATTTT. The rearrangement uses TRBV5-6 and TRBJ1-5; perhaps TRBD1 as D (5 bases). This CDR3 has 13 amino acids. Between the trimmed V and J ends, which lost 8 bases and 3 bases, there was a span of 12 bases. The germline V gene has CDR1 SGHDT and CDR2 YYEEEE.